This passage covers 32 T cell receptor beta chains from one sample sequenced in a study of memory CD4+ T cells and cytomegalovirus serostatus. The sort gate was single viable CD3+CD4+CD8-CD45RO+ cells for memory CD4+ T cells. Only in-frame clones appear in the TCRdb table, and some are missing; sequencing was by immunoSEQ multiplex PCR. Among 35,000 to 55,000 clones listed, less than 85% were seen once. What was sequenced was memory CD4+ T cells from blood. Receptors originate from an adult in good health and CMV-seronegative.

The V gene is TRBV9, the J gene TRBJ1-3; a weak D match, TRBD1 (5 bases). The CDR3 loop spans 15 amino acids. Germline CDR1 and CDR2: SGDLS and YYNGEE. Trimming took 0 bases from V and 0 from J, leaving 7 bases between them. CDR3 sequence: CASSVGTLSGNTIYF. Here the CDR3 DNA reads TGTGCCAGCAGCGTAGGGACACTCTCTGGAAACACCATATATTTT.

The genes are TRBV11-3 and TRBJ2-5; TRBD1 might be the D (5 bases). Trimming shortened V by 5 bases and J by 1 base, and 8 bases separated the two germline ends. CDR3 size: 13 residues. CDR1 and CDR2 from the germline V gene are SGHNT and YENEEA. CDR3 sequence reads: CASSLRGQETQYF. The CDR3 DNA sequence: TGTGCCAGCAGCCTTAGGGGCCAAGAGACCCAGTACTTC.

J is TRBJ1-2 and V is TRBV11-2, with 7 bases fitting TRBD1. The CDR3 has 13 amino acids. V lost 5 bases and J lost 5; bases outside the gene matches: 5. Germline V lookup: CDR1 SGHAT, CDR2 FQNNGV. This chain's CDR3 is CASSTTGPYGYTF. The DNA for the CDR3 is TGTGCCAGCAGCACGACAGGGCCATATGGCTACACCTTC. Using reference TRBV11-2 and TRBJ1-2 for the parts outside the CDR3, the full variable domain is EAGVAQSPRYKIIEKRQSVAFWCNPISGHATLYWYQQILGQGPKLLIQFQNNGVVDDSQLPKDRFSAERLKGVDSTLKIQPAKLEDSAVYLCASSTTGPYGYTFGSGTRLTVV.

The chain employs TRBV30 and TRBJ1-5; TRBD1 is a possible D gene (6 bases). V was clipped by 0 bases and J by 3 bases, with 9 bases between them. Germline V gene sequence: CDR1 GTSNPN, CDR2 SVGIG (reference sequence). This CDR3 region has 14 residues. CDR3 nucleotide sequence: TGTGCCTGGAGTGTAGGGGGGTACAATCAGCCCCAGCATTTT. Its protein product is CAWSVGGYNQPQHF.

This clone is termed medium-sized. The CDR3 reads CASSNAGQGTEAFF. CDR3 DNA sequence: TGTGCCAGCAGTAACGCGGGACAGGGTACTGAAGCTTTCTTT. The chain employs TRBV6-6 and TRBJ1-1; TRBD1 matches 9 bases. V shed 5 bases, J shed 5 bases, and the junction held 6 bases outside the gene matches. This CDR3 is built from 14 residues. Germline CDR1 and CDR2: MNHNY and SVGAGI (reference sequence).

The chain links TRBV28 to TRBJ2-7; D ambiguous. CDR3 size: 12 residues. Trimming took 2 bases from V and 7 from J, leaving 9 bases between them. The V gene's germline CDR1 is MDHEN and CDR2 SYDVKM. CDR3 sequence (DNA): TGTGCCAGCAGTTTACGGGTGACTGAGCAGTACTTC. It codes for CASSLRVTEQYF.

The chain combines TRBV6-6 with TRBJ1-6; a weak D match, TRBD1 (5 bases). Trimming removed 6 bases at V and 7 bases at J, with 16 bases between. Germline V lookup: CDR1 MNHNY, CDR2 SVGAGI (reference sequence). The CDR3 has 15 amino acids. CDR3 loop: CASSLTGLGNSPLHF. The CDR3 DNA reads as TGTGCCAGCAGCCTAACGGGGCTGGGAAATTCACCCCTCCACTTT.

This clone was found once. This chain uses TRBV5-1 with TRBJ2-3; D remains unclear. V lost 2 bases and J 2 bases, leaving 15 bases between the germline ends. The CDR3 has 16 amino acids. CDR1 is SGHRS, CDR2 YFSETQ, per germline. CDR3 DNA: TGCGCCAGCAGCTTTCGAGCTGGGGTAACCACAGATACGCAGTATTTT. Its protein is CASSFRAGVTTDTQYF.

The rearrangement links TRBV6-1 to TRBJ1-1; weak D call: TRBD1 (5 bases). With 1 base removed from V and 1 base from J, the gap between germline ends came to 13 bases. Germline V gene lookup returns CDR1 MNHNS and CDR2 SASEGT. There are 16 residues in the CDR3. The CDR3 bases are TGTGCCAGCAGTGAAGGGGCAGGGAAGGAGAACACTGAAGCTTTCTTT. Its protein is CASSEGAGKENTEAFF.

This clone was observed once. The V call is TRBV5-4, the J call TRBJ2-3, with 11 bases fitting TRBD2. In germline, CDR1 is SGHNT, CDR2 YYREEE (reference sequence). Losses at the gene ends were 4 bases for V and 4 bases for J; bases not matched to a gene: 8. The CDR3 contains 16 residues. The CDR3 DNA is TGTGCCAGCAGCCTTAGCGGGGGGGCCGGGGCAGATACGCAGTATTTT. Translating gives CASSLSGGAGADTQYF. The full variable domain, with the rest looked up from reference TRBV5-4 and TRBJ2-3, is ETGVTQSPTHLIKTRGQQVTLRCSSQSGHNTVSWYQQALGQGPQFIFQYYREEENGRGNFPPRFSGLQFPNYSSELNVNALELDDSALYLCASSLSGGAGADTQYFGPGTRLTVL.

V is TRBV5-1 and J is TRBJ2-3; D is undetermined. The CDR3 sequence is 12 residues long. Germline-derived CDR1 and CDR2 are SGHRS and YFSETQ. The V end lost 4 bases, the J end lost 5 bases, and 8 bases lay between the germline ends. The CDR3 sequence is CASSPEVDTQYF. CDR3 nucleotide sequence: TGCGCCAGCAGCCCAGAGGTAGATACGCAGTATTTT.

The V gene is TRBV6-6, the J gene TRBJ1-4; D not certain. The germline V gene encodes CDR1 MNHNY and CDR2 SVGAGI (reference sequence). Trimming took off 5 bases at V and 0 bases at J, with 13 bases between the two ends. The CDR3 length is 16 residues. The CDR3 is CASSKGGRPTNEKLFF. The DNA for the CDR3 is TGTGCCAGCAGTAAGGGCGGCCGGCCAACTAATGAAAAACTGTTTTTT.

The chain joins TRBV29-1 to TRBJ1-1; D unclear. There are 12 residues in the CDR3. CDR1 and CDR2 (germline): SQVTM, ANQGSEA. Trimming took off 6 bases at V and 0 bases at J, with 8 bases between the two ends. In nucleotides, the CDR3 is TGCAGCGTCCTCAGACTGAACACTGAAGCTTTCTTT. Its protein is CSVLRLNTEAFF.

The V gene is TRBV5-8, the J gene TRBJ1-6; D unresolved. This CDR3 comprises 16 residues. Germline V gene lookup returns CDR1 SGHTS and CDR2 YDEGEE. The ends were cut back, 0 bases at V and 6 bases at J, with 13 bases in the middle. The DNA for the CDR3 is TGTGCCAGCAGCTTGGCCTCGGGCCAGTCTAATTCACCCCTCCACTTT. Translated, it gives CASSLASGQSNSPLHF.

V usage is TRBV28 and J usage is TRBJ1-6; tentative D call: TRBD1 (5 bases). The germline V gene encodes CDR1 MDHEN and CDR2 SYDVKM. This CDR3 is built from 14 residues. Between the trimmed V and J ends, which lost 2 bases and 6 bases, there was a span of 8 bases. CDR3 sequence: CASSLGGSNSPLHF. CDR3 nucleotide sequence: TGTGCCAGCAGTTTAGGGGGGAGTAATTCACCCCTCCACTTT.

J is TRBJ2-5 and V is TRBV7-2; D remains unclear. Germline CDR1 SGHTA, CDR2 FQGNSA. Trimming cost V 5 bases and J 0 bases, with 10 bases left between them. The CDR3 sequence is 14 residues long. In DNA form, the CDR3 reads TGTGCCAGCAGCCGGGCGCCTCACCAAGAGACCCAGTACTTC. It is translated as CASSRAPHQETQYF.

CDR3 in amino acids: CASSLGGSTGVDEKLFF. The CDR3 DNA is TGTGCCAGCAGCTTAGGGGGGTCTACAGGGGTCGATGAAAAACTGTTTTTT. This chain connects TRBV5-4 to TRBJ1-4; 7 positions match TRBD1. The CDR3 totals 17 residues. V shed 2 bases and J 6 bases; nucleotides not matched to a gene: 13. Germline V CDR1 and CDR2: SGHNT, YYREEE (reference sequence).

The genes are TRBV13 and TRBJ2-7; D may match TRBD1 or TRBD2 (5 bases each). The CDR3 sequence is 14 residues long. Germline CDR1 is PRHDT and CDR2 is FYEKMQ (reference sequence). Trimming cost V 5 bases and J 4 bases, with 15 bases left between them. DNA for the CDR3: TGTGCCAGCAGCCTAAGGGACGGAAAGTACGAGCAGTACTTC. It is translated as CASSLRDGKYEQYF.

J is TRBJ2-7 and V is TRBV7-2, with D uncertain. The CDR3 loop spans 12 amino acids. V was trimmed by 4 bases and J by 0 bases, leaving 4 bases between them. Per germline, CDR1 SGHTA and CDR2 FQGNSA. CDR3 nucleotide sequence: TGTGCCAGCAGCTCCTACTCCTACGAGCAGTACTTC. Translation gives CASSSYSYEQYF.

The rearrangement links TRBV2 to TRBJ1-1; unclear D gene. Germline V gene lookup returns CDR1 SNHLY and CDR2 FYNNEI. Trimming took 5 bases from V and 5 from J, leaving 12 bases between them. CDR3 length: 13 amino acids. The CDR3 region has the DNA TGTGCCAGCAGTACCGGGCTGAGGACTGAAGCTTTCTTT. Protein product: CASSTGLRTEAFF.

This chain connects TRBV4-2 to TRBJ2-7, with 10 bases fitting TRBD2. The CDR3 has 16 residues. Looked up from germline, CDR1 is LGHNA and CDR2 is YNFKEQ. With 3 bases clipped from V and 2 bases from J, the junction kept 7 bases outside the gene matches. The DNA for the CDR3 is TGTGCCAGCAGCCACGTTAGCGGGGGGACTGCCTACGAGCAGTACTTC. Translated, it gives CASSHVSGGTAYEQYF.

J is TRBJ1-5 and V is TRBV6-5, with D maybe TRBD1 (6 bases). The CDR3 totals 15 residues. Germline CDR1 reads MNHEY; CDR2 reads SVGAGI. The germline V and J ends were trimmed by 6 bases and 0 bases, with 12 bases remaining between them. The CDR3 nucleotides are TGTGCCAGCAGGGATAGGGGGAATAGCAATCAGCCCCAGCATTTT. It encodes CASRDRGNSNQPQHF.

A few counts support this clone. This chain uses TRBV4-1 with TRBJ2-1; possible D gene TRBD2, 6 bases. Germline CDR1 MGHRA, CDR2 YSYEKL. The CDR3 totals 17 residues. V dropped 0 bases and J dropped 3 bases, with 15 bases sitting between them. Here the CDR3 reads CASSQDEVTSLYNEQFF. Written as DNA, the CDR3 is TGCGCCAGCAGCCAAGATGAAGTGACTAGTCTCTACAATGAGCAGTTCTTC.

The rearrangement links TRBV28 to TRBJ2-1; 7 positions agree with TRBD1. Germline CDR1 and CDR2: MDHEN and SYDVKM. CDR3 length: 15 residues. The V segment lost 8 bases and the J segment 7 bases; nucleotides outside the gene matches: 14. The CDR3 sequence: CASSNRGRPRNEQFF. The CDR3 bases are TGTGCCAGCTCGAACAGGGGCCGACCCAGGAATGAGCAGTTCTTC.

This clone was observed a handful of times. The chain has TRBV2 and TRBJ2-2; D remains unclear. V lost 3 bases to trimming and J lost 11 bases, with 7 bases between them. In germline, CDR1 is SNHLY, CDR2 FYNNEI. The CDR3 is 11 residues long. The CDR3 DNA follows: TGTGCCAGCAGTGACGCAGGAGAGCTGTTTTTT. Its protein product is CASSDAGELFF.

The J gene is TRBJ1-5, the V gene TRBV15; 7 positions match TRBD1. Germline-derived CDR1 and CDR2 are LNHNV and YYDKDF (reference sequence). This CDR3 region has 17 residues. The V segment lost 5 bases and the J segment 4 bases; nucleotides outside the gene matches: 14. CDR3 bases: TGTGCCACCAGCCCCACACATGGGGACAGAACAAATCAGCCCCAGCATTTT. Its protein product is CATSPTHGDRTNQPQHF.

V is TRBV5-6 and J is TRBJ1-2, with TRBD1 identical over 7 bases. The germline CDR1 and CDR2 sequences are SGHDT and YYEEEE. The length of the CDR3 is 16 residues. Germline trimming cut 4 bases from V and 8 bases from J; bases unmatched to any gene: 17. The chain's CDR3 is CASSQANLYRGSGYTF. The CDR3 DNA reads TGTGCCAGCAGCCAAGCTAACCTTTACAGGGGTTCAGGCTACACCTTC.

The chain is built from TRBV30 and TRBJ2-5, with 7 bases matching TRBD1. The CDR3 runs 14 residues. Trimming cost V 4 bases and J 4 bases; bases outside gene matches: 9. CDR1 is GTSNPN, CDR2 SVGIG, per germline (reference sequence). DNA of the CDR3: TGTGCCTGGACCCGAGACAGGGCGGGAGAGACCCAGTACTTC. It specifies CAWTRDRAGETQYF. Variable domain in full (rest from reference TRBV30 and TRBJ2-5): SQTIHQWPATLVQPVGSPLSLECTVEGTSNPNLYWYRQAAGRGLQLLFYSVGIGQISSEVPQNLSASRPQDRQFILSSKKLLLSDSGFYLCAWTRDRAGETQYFGPGTRLLVL.

In DNA, the CDR3 is TGTGCCAGCAGTGAAGAAACAGCTACAGAGACCCAGTACTTC. As protein: CASSEETATETQYF. The rearrangement uses TRBV2 and TRBJ2-5, with D unresolved. V lost 1 base and J 4 bases, leaving 10 bases between the germline ends. CDR1 is SNHLY, CDR2 FYNNEI, per germline. The CDR3 consists of 14 residues.

This clone was counted between two and nine times. The chain is built from TRBV13 and TRBJ2-3; the D gene could be TRBD1 or TRBD2 (5 bases each). The V gene's germline CDR1 is PRHDT and CDR2 FYEKMQ (reference sequence). Trimming cost V 2 bases and J 2 bases, with 17 bases left between them. This CDR3 contains 17 residues. CDR3 in DNA: TGTGCCAGCAGCTTAATGGGGACCCTTTCGATCACAGATACGCAGTATTTT. As protein: CASSLMGTLSITDTQYF.

This clone was counted a few times. The chain employs TRBV19 and TRBJ1-3; D unclear. This CDR3 contains 15 residues. The germline V gene encodes CDR1 LNHDA and CDR2 SQIVND (reference sequence). V lost 5 bases, J lost 0 bases, and 11 bases lay in between. The CDR3 here is CASSVSVFSGNTIYF. The CDR3 region has the DNA TGTGCCAGTAGTGTTTCGGTTTTCTCTGGAAACACCATATATTTT.

The J gene is TRBJ1-2, the V gene TRBV6-6; D not resolved. The CDR3 extends over 14 amino acids. Trimming left V 10 bases short and J 4 bases short, with 19 bases between. Germline V lookup: CDR1 MNHNY, CDR2 SVGAGI (reference sequence). The CDR3 is CATGRPGSAYGYTF. CDR3 DNA: TGTGCCACCGGACGTCCGGGATCGGCCTATGGCTACACCTTC.